This is a list of T cell receptor beta chains from one sample in a study of blood T cells in healthy people across ages. A single record per CDR3 protein comes from TCRdb applying MiXCR to the 5' RACE reads. Of hundreds of thousands of distinct CDR3 sequences listed, roughly half were seen once; the top ten hold around an eighth. The source material was blood. The receptors originated from a woman over 75 in good health. CDR3s include the opening cysteine and the closing phenylalanine or tryptophan. Fields, in order: D gene, clone size, J gene, V gene, CDR3 DNA, CDR3 protein. D genes are given only for firm matches. Only some rows state a clone size, as once, few, many or a class for expanded clones.

TRBD2	many	TRBJ2-1	TRBV7-2	TGTGCCAGCAGCCCTCAATGGACTAGCGGGATATCACATGAGCAGTTCTTC	CASSPQWTSGISHEQFF
NA	many	TRBJ2-3	TRBV7-3	TGTGCCAGCAGCCCGGGTGATATCACAGATACGCAGTATTTT	CASSPGDITDTQYF
NA	NA	TRBJ1-1	TRBV11-2	TGTGCCAGCAGCTTAGGAAGGCACACTGAAGCTTTCTTT	CASSLGRHTEAFF
NA	NA	TRBJ2-3	TRBV4-1	TGCGCCAGCAGCCAAGATCCGGACACACCTAGCACAGATACGCAGTATTTT	CASSQDPDTPSTDTQYF
NA	few	TRBJ1-2	TRBV12-3/TRBV12-4	TGTGCCAGCAGTTTAACTAACTATGGCTACACCTTC	CASSLTNYGYTF
TRBD1	NA	TRBJ1-5	TRBV20-1	TGCAGTGCTCCCTCGGGACAGGGGGCCGGGCGGCTTAATCCCCAGCATTTT	CSAPSGQGAGRLNPQHF
NA	few	TRBJ2-4	TRBV18	TGTGCCAGCTCACTCGTGGGCCTCGTATCAGCCAAAAACATTCAGTACTTC	CASSLVGLVSAKNIQYF
NA	NA	TRBJ2-3	TRBV6-5	TGTGCCGGCAGGACTGTCAGGCAAACAGATACGCAGTATTTT	CAGRTVRQTDTQYF
TRBD2	NA	TRBJ2-1	TRBV2	TGTGCCAGCAGTGAAGTAGGTAGCGGGAGGGCCGGGGCCAATGAGCAGTTCTTC	CASSEVGSGRAGANEQFF
NA	many	TRBJ2-6	TRBV6-5	TGTGCCAGCAGTTATCAGGTCTCTGGGGCCAACGTCCTGACTTTC	CASSYQVSGANVLTF
NA	few	TRBJ2-3	TRBV29-1	TGCAGCGCCCCGCTTGGGGGGCCCACAGATACGCAGTATTTT	CSAPLGGPTDTQYF
NA	many	TRBJ2-1	TRBV5-1	TGCGCCAGCAGCCGGTCAGCCTCCTACAATGAGCAGTTCTTC	CASSRSASYNEQFF
NA	many	TRBJ2-3	TRBV12-3/TRBV12-4	TGTGCCAGCAGTTTACACGGATCAGGGGAATATACGCAGTATTTT	CASSLHGSGEYTQYF
TRBD1	many	TRBJ2-7	TRBV10-3	TGTGCCATCAGTGCCAAAGGACAGGGCTACGAGCAGTACTTC	CAISAKGQGYEQYF
TRBD2	NA	TRBJ2-1	TRBV5-1	TGCGCCAGCACCGACTGGGGAGGACTAGCGGGAGGGGGAGCTTCCTACAATGAGCAGTTCTTC	CASTDWGGLAGGGASYNEQFF
NA	NA	TRBJ1-1	TRBV12-3/TRBV12-4	TGTGCCAGCAGTGCCCCTCCGGGGACTGAAGCTTTCTTT	CASSAPPGTEAFF
NA	many	TRBJ2-7	TRBV12-3/TRBV12-4	TGTGCCAGCAGTTTTGGGACATCCTACGAGCAGTACTTC	CASSFGTSYEQYF
NA	NA	TRBJ1-2	TRBV12-3/TRBV12-4	TGTGCCAGCAGTCCCCGGGGCAGGGCCAACCCCTATGGCTACACCTTC	CASSPRGRANPYGYTF
NA	many	TRBJ2-7	TRBV5-1	TGCGCCAGCACTGACGGCTACGAGCAGTACTTC	CASTDGYEQYF
NA	many	TRBJ1-4	TRBV25-1	TGTGCCAGCAGTCTGGACCCGGAGGGTGAAAAACTGTTTTTT	CASSLDPEGEKLFF
TRBD1	NA	TRBJ1-2	TRBV5-6	TGTGCCAGCAGCACCCCCTTAGGGGGCGAAACTGGCTACACCTTC	CASSTPLGGETGYTF
TRBD1	NA	TRBJ1-2	TRBV28	TGTGCCAGCATACAGGGGTCCGTCGAAAACCATGGCTACACCTTC	CASIQGSVENHGYTF
NA	NA	TRBJ2-4	TRBV15	TGTGCCACCAGCAGAGGGGGGGCTGGCAAAAACATTCAGTACTTC	CATSRGGAGKNIQYF
NA	few	TRBJ2-1	TRBV3-1	TGTGCCAGCAGCCAAGCGGCGGCGACCAATGAGCAGTTCTTC	CASSQAAATNEQFF
NA	NA	TRBJ2-4	TRBV18	TGTGCCAGCTCATCCGGGTCTTATCAGTACTTC	CASSSGSYQYF
NA	many	TRBJ2-7	TRBV3-1	TGTGCCAGCAGCCAATTCTTGGGACCTTACGAGCAGTACTTC	CASSQFLGPYEQYF
NA	NA	TRBJ1-6	TRBV5-1	TGCGCCAGCAGCTCGGAGGGCCAATCACCCCTCCACTTT	CASSSEGQSPLHF
NA	many	TRBJ1-1	TRBV30	TGTGCCTGGAGCTTAGGGGCCACTGAAGCTTTCTTT	CAWSLGATEAFF
NA	NA	TRBJ1-2	TRBV20-1	TGCAGTGCTAGAGGGCGGGGAAAGGGCTACACCTTC	CSARGRGKGYTF
NA	once	TRBJ2-3	TRBV29-1	TGCAGCGTTCGAAAGCTTCTCACAGATACGCAGTATTTT	CSVRKLLTDTQYF
NA	NA	TRBJ1-6	TRBV5-1	TGCGCCAGCAGCCACGGTCCGGGCCAGAATTCACCCCTCCACTTT	CASSHGPGQNSPLHF
TRBD1	NA	TRBJ1-5	TRBV20-1	TGCAGTGCTAGAGATAGGACAGGGACGGATCAGCCCCAGCATTTT	CSARDRTGTDQPQHF
NA	many	TRBJ1-1	TRBV6-6	TGTGCCAGCAAAGCAGGCTCGGGGGCTGAAGCTTTCTTT	CASKAGSGAEAFF
NA	NA	TRBJ1-5	TRBV29-1	TGCAGCGTTGCTGCAGCCCTCAATCAGCCCCAGCATTTT	CSVAAALNQPQHF
TRBD1	few	TRBJ1-1	TRBV29-1	TGCAGCGTTGAAGATCCTCGGACAGGGGCTCGCACTGAAGCTTTCTTT	CSVEDPRTGARTEAFF
TRBD1	NA	TRBJ2-7	TRBV12-3/TRBV12-4	TGTGCCAGCAGTCCGGTTGGGGACAGGGTCGACGAGCAGTACTTC	CASSPVGDRVDEQYF
NA	many	TRBJ1-6	TRBV9	TGTGCCAGCAGCAGGGACCTTAATTCACCCCTCCACTTT	CASSRDLNSPLHF
NA	many	TRBJ2-3	TRBV27	TGTGCCAGCAGGAGACAGCCAGATACGCAGTATTTT	CASRRQPDTQYF
NA	NA	TRBJ2-1	TRBV7-2	TGTGCCAGCAGCTTAGGGATGGGAATCTACAATGAGCAGTTCTTC	CASSLGMGIYNEQFF
TRBD2	once	TRBJ2-7	TRBV29-1	TGCAGCGTACTCAGGCTAGCGGGAGATTACGAGCAGTACTTC	CSVLRLAGDYEQYF
NA	NA	TRBJ1-5	TRBV18	TGTGCCAGCTCACCATGGGCGGACGGCAATCAGCCCCAGCATTTT	CASSPWADGNQPQHF
NA	NA	TRBJ2-1	TRBV14	TGTGCCAGCAGCCACCTTCAGACCAGTCCCGACAATGAGCAGTTCTTC	CASSHLQTSPDNEQFF
NA	NA	TRBJ1-2	TRBV4-1	TGCGCCAGCAGCCAAGAAGGGGTGGCCGGCTGGGCCCTCTATGGCTACACCTTC	CASSQEGVAGWALYGYTF